These 26 T cell receptor beta chains share one sample of origin, sequenced in a study of long-term antiretroviral therapy in people with HIV. Samples were assayed with immunoSEQ v3.0 at survey level. TCRdb's table, derived via immunoSEQ multiplex PCR, lists solely in-frame clones and lacks some. The sample holds about 23,000 clones, roughly 80% seen once. The sequences come from unsorted PBMCs, collected 0.3 years after starting antiretroviral therapy. Every receptor here comes from a man aged 45 to 65 with HIV.

The chain combines TRBV5-1 with TRBJ2-7, with a weak D call TRBD2 (7 bases). V lost 2 bases, J lost 6 bases, and 12 bases lay in between. Germline V gene sequence: CDR1 SGHRS, CDR2 YFSETQ. The CDR3 covers 13 residues. The CDR3 protein is CASSLGLGGEQYF. CDR3 sequence (DNA): TGCGCCAGCAGCTTAGGACTAGGGGGCGAGCAGTACTTC.

This clone was picked up a small number of times. This sequence joins TRBV2 and TRBJ1-5; TRBD1 aligns across 8 bases. The CDR3 has 15 amino acids. V dropped 6 bases and J dropped 2; count of bases not matched to a gene: 6. The germline gives CDR1 SNHLY, CDR2 FYNNEI. In DNA form, the CDR3 reads TGTGCCAGCAGGGGGGGACAGGACCGCAATCAGCCCCAGCATTTT. Its translation: CASRGGQDRNQPQHF.

V usage is TRBV29-1 and J usage is TRBJ1-1, with D unresolved. Trimming left V 5 bases short and J 5 bases short, with 12 bases between. The CDR3 is 12 amino acids. Germline V CDR1 and CDR2: SQVTM, ANQGSEA. DNA for the CDR3: TGCAGCGTTTTGGGGATATGGACTGAAGCTTTCTTT. This sequence encodes CSVLGIWTEAFF.

The rearrangement joins TRBV7-2 to TRBJ1-1; 8 bases are shared with TRBD1. This CDR3 is built from 13 residues. Germline-derived CDR1 and CDR2 are SGHTA and FQGNSA. Losses at the gene ends were 3 bases for V and 7 bases for J; bases not matched to a gene: 4. The DNA of the CDR3 is TGTGCCAGCAGCTTGGGACAGGACCGTGAAGCTTTCTTT. Protein sequence: CASSLGQDREAFF.

CDR3 nucleotide sequence: TGCGCCAGCAGCCAATCCGGGACTTCCCTTCGGGGCTACACCTTC. This sequence encodes CASSQSGTSLRGYTF. The rearrangement uses TRBV4-3 and TRBJ1-2, with D maybe TRBD1 (5 bases). The CDR3 consists of 15 residues. Trimming stripped 2 bases from V and 8 bases from J, with 18 bases between. Germline V lookup: CDR1 LGHNA, CDR2 YSLEER.

This clone was observed a handful of times. The chain combines TRBV7-9 with TRBJ1-4, with D uncertain. Germline values: CDR1 SEHNR, CDR2 FQNEAQ (reference sequence). The CDR3 is 15 amino acids. The V and J ends lost 0 bases and 7 bases respectively, with 12 bases between them. The CDR3 DNA is TGTGCCAGCAGCTTAGCGCCCGGTATCGGTGAAAAACTGTTTTTT. This gives the protein CASSLAPGIGEKLFF.

The chain links TRBV19 to TRBJ2-1, with D possibly matching TRBD1 (7 bases). Germline CDR1 LNHDA, CDR2 SQIVND (reference sequence). The ends were cut back, 3 bases at V and 7 bases at J, with 16 bases in the middle. The CDR3 consists of 15 residues. CDR3 sequence reads: CASSILATGRNEQFF. The CDR3 nucleotides read TGTGCCAGTAGTATCCTCGCGACAGGGAGGAATGAGCAGTTCTTC.

This clone was detected only a few times. V gene TRBV9 combines with J gene TRBJ1-2; no reliable D call. V was trimmed by 6 bases and J by 2 bases, leaving 11 bases between them. The CDR3 has 13 amino acids. The germline gives CDR1 SGDLS, CDR2 YYNGEE. The CDR3 sequence is CASTRSENYGYTF. CDR3 coding DNA: TGTGCCAGCACCCGCTCGGAGAACTATGGCTACACCTTC.

V and J are TRBV25-1 and TRBJ2-5; 9 nucleotides agree with TRBD2. This CDR3 has 15 residues. J gave up 5 bases and V 8 bases, and 12 bases lay outside the gene matches. Germline lookup yields CDR1 MGHDK and CDR2 SYGVNS. CDR3: CASSPPLAGRETQYF. The CDR3 DNA follows: TGTGCCAGCTCACCCCCCCTAGCGGGAAGGGAGACCCAGTACTTC.

This sequence joins TRBV4-3 and TRBJ2-3; 10 bases map to TRBD2. CDR1 LGHNA and CDR2 YSLEER come from the germline V gene. CDR3 size: 18 residues. V was pared by 1 base and J by 8 bases, with 15 bases of the junction left unmatched. The CDR3 sequence is CASSQVYTSGIGSVTQYF. For the CDR3, the DNA is TGCGCCAGCAGCCAAGTATATACTAGCGGGATTGGGTCTGTTACGCAGTATTTT.

The chain recombines TRBV28 with TRBJ1-3; 12 bases fit TRBD1. Germline-derived CDR1 and CDR2 are MDHEN and SYDVKM. This CDR3 has 16 residues. V shed 7 bases, J shed 3 bases, and the junction held 7 bases outside the gene matches. Written as DNA, the CDR3 is TGTGCCAGCAACCAGGGACAGGGGGCGCATGGAAACACCATATATTTT. Residues: CASNQGQGAHGNTIYF.

The chain employs TRBV5-1 and TRBJ1-6; TRBD1 agrees at 8 bases. Germline trimming cut 4 bases from V and 8 bases from J; bases unmatched to any gene: 5. CDR1 and CDR2 (germline): SGHRS, YFSETQ. CDR3 size: 14 residues. Here the CDR3 reads CASSVRGRDSPLHF. CDR3 nucleotide sequence: TGCGCCAGCAGCGTCAGGGGGCGAGATTCACCCCTCCACTTT.

The gene calls are TRBV7-8 and TRBJ1-5; 10 bases agree with TRBD1. CDR3 length: 16 amino acids. Germline loops: CDR1 SGHVS, CDR2 FQNEAQ. V dropped 1 base and J dropped 1; count of bases not matched to a gene: 1. Here the CDR3 reads CASSLGTGGSNQPQHF. The CDR3 nucleotides are TGTGCCAGCAGCTTAGGGACAGGGGGGAGCAATCAGCCCCAGCATTTT.

This clone was observed a single time. V is TRBV9 and J is TRBJ1-3; D uncertain. This CDR3 is 12 amino acids long. Per the germline V gene, CDR1 is SGDLS and CDR2 is YYNGEE. Trimming took 3 bases from V and 7 from J, leaving 8 bases between them. CDR3 nucleotides: TGTGCCAGCAGCGCCGGGTGGAACACCATATATTTT. Translated, it gives CASSAGWNTIYF. Combining the CDR3 with reference TRBV9 and TRBJ1-3 gives the whole variable domain DSGVTQTPKHLITATGQRVTLRCSPRSGDLSVYWYQQSLDQGLQFLIQYYNGEERAKGNILERFSAQQFPDLHSELNLSSLELGDSALYFCASSAGWNTIYFGEGSWLTVV.

This CDR3 reads CASSQGSLEVYGELFF. CDR3 nucleotide sequence: TGCGCCAGCAGCCAAGGTAGCCTGGAGGTGTACGGGGAGCTGTTTTTT. This chain joins TRBV4-1 and TRBJ2-2; D is perhaps TRBD2 (5 bases). Trimming took 1 base from V and 7 from J, leaving 16 bases between them. Germline V gene sequence: CDR1 MGHRA, CDR2 YSYEKL. This CDR3 is built from 16 residues.

This sequence joins TRBV10-2 and TRBJ1-5, with a possible D match to TRBD1 (5 bases). V lost 6 bases and J 0 bases, leaving 9 bases between the germline ends. CDR1 and CDR2 (germline): WSHSY, SAAADI. The CDR3 loop spans 14 amino acids. The CDR3 DNA sequence: TGCGCCAGCAGGGACGACAGTAGCAATCAGCCCCAGCATTTT. The encoded protein is CASRDDSSNQPQHF.

V gene TRBV13 combines with J gene TRBJ1-1, with 9 positions matching TRBD1. The CDR3 sequence is 19 residues long. The germline V gene has CDR1 PRHDT and CDR2 FYEKMQ (reference sequence). V trimming: 2 bases; J trimming: 0 bases; junction bases outside the gene matches: 13. CDR3 sequence (DNA): TGTGCCAGCAGCTTATTAACCTCCGGGACAGGGAGATTGAACACTGAAGCTTTCTTT. Protein product: CASSLLTSGTGRLNTEAFF.

V is TRBV6-1 and J is TRBJ2-5; 10 bases are shared with TRBD2. The germline gives CDR1 MNHNS, CDR2 SASEGT. CDR3 length equals 14 residues. Unmatched junction bases numbered 11, after V lost 7 bases and J lost 9 bases. The DNA for the CDR3 is TGTGCCAGCAACGCGTTAGCGGGGGGCTTGGCCCAGTACTTC. Amino acids: CASNALAGGLAQYF.

The chain is built from TRBV25-1 and TRBJ1-2; D gene ambiguous. Per germline, CDR1 MGHDK and CDR2 SYGVNS. V lost 3 bases, J lost 5 bases, and 13 bases lay in between. The CDR3 is 14 amino acids. DNA for the CDR3: TGTGCCAGCAGTGAGTTGGAGGAGGGATATGGCTACACCTTC. This gives the protein CASSELEEGYGYTF.

The chain joins TRBV10-3 to TRBJ2-2, with D possibly being TRBD1 (6 bases). The CDR3 loop spans 18 amino acids. Trimming left V 0 bases short and J 2 bases short, with 16 bases between. CDR1 and CDR2 from the germline V gene are ENHRY and SYGVKD. The chain's CDR3 is CAISESSGLGHNTGELFF. CDR3 DNA sequence: TGTGCCATCAGTGAGTCAAGTGGGCTGGGACATAACACCGGGGAGCTGTTTTTT.

The chain has TRBV11-2 and TRBJ2-5; 8 bases are a match to TRBD1. The V and J ends lost 5 bases and 5 bases, in that order; junction bases with no gene match: 10. This CDR3 spans 15 amino acids. Germline CDR1 reads SGHAT; CDR2 reads FQNNGV. CDR3 protein: CASSTLTGVYETQYF. Here the CDR3 DNA reads TGTGCCAGCAGCACCTTGACAGGGGTATATGAGACCCAGTACTTC. Full variable domain (rest looked up from reference TRBV11-2 and TRBJ2-5): EAGVAQSPRYKIIEKRQSVAFWCNPISGHATLYWYQQILGQGPKLLIQFQNNGVVDDSQLPKDRFSAERLKGVDSTLKIQPAKLEDSAVYLCASSTLTGVYETQYFGPGTRLLVL.

This sequence joins TRBV10-3 and TRBJ2-2, with TRBD1 matching over 7 bases. Germline V gene lookup returns CDR1 ENHRY and CDR2 SYGVKD. The junction had 6 bases not matched to a gene; V was cut back by 6 bases and J by 5 bases. This CDR3 is built from 14 residues. CDR3 amino acids: CAIRRTGETGELFF. CDR3 DNA: TGTGCCATCAGACGGACAGGTGAAACCGGGGAGCTGTTTTTT.

The rearrangement uses TRBV15 and TRBJ1-1; TRBD1 is a possible D gene (6 bases). V was trimmed by 2 bases and J by 1 base, leaving 8 bases between them. The CDR3 has 14 residues. CDR1 LNHNV and CDR2 YYDKDF come from the germline V gene (reference sequence). The CDR3 here is CATSRKGGNTEAFF. CDR3 sequence (DNA): TGTGCCACCAGCAGAAAGGGGGGGAACACTGAAGCTTTCTTT.

This sequence joins TRBV19 and TRBJ1-1, with D unresolved. Trimming pared 3 bases from V and 5 bases from J, leaving 10 bases between. The length of the CDR3 is 13 residues. Germline CDR1 and CDR2: LNHDA and SQIVND (reference sequence). The CDR3 DNA sequence: TGTGCCAGTAGTATTGGGCCCCGGACTGAAGCTTTCTTT. The encoded protein is CASSIGPRTEAFF.

J is TRBJ1-1 and V is TRBV4-3, with TRBD1 identical over 11 bases. The trim removed 4 bases at V and 6 bases at J, leaving 7 bases unmatched. This CDR3 has 15 residues. The germline gives CDR1 LGHNA, CDR2 YSLEER. The DNA of the CDR3 is TGCGCCAGCAGCCCTTGGGACAGGGGGGAGGCTGAAGCTTTCTTT. It yields the protein CASSPWDRGEAEAFF.

The table lists this clone with a few counts. J is TRBJ2-7 and V is TRBV9; D is undetermined. The germline V gene has CDR1 SGDLS and CDR2 YYNGEE. V lost 3 bases and J 6 bases, leaving 10 bases between the germline ends. There are 12 residues in the CDR3. In nucleotides, the CDR3 is TGTGCCAGCAGCGCCACCGGACGCGAGCAGTACTTC. This codes for CASSATGREQYF.